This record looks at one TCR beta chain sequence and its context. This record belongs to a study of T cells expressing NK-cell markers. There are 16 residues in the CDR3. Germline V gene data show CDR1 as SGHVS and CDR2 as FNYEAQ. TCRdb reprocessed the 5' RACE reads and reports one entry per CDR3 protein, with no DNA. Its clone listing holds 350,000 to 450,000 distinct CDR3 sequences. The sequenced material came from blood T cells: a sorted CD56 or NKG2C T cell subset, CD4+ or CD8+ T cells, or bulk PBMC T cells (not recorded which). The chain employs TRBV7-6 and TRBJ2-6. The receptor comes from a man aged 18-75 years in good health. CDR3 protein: CASSYAPGSGANVLTF. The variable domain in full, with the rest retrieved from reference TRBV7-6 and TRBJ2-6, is GAGVSQSPRYKVTKRGQDVALRCDPISGHVSLYWYRQALGQGPEFLTYFNYEAQQDKSGLPNDRFSAERPEGSISTLTIQRTEQRDSAMYRCASSYAPGSGANVLTFGAGSRLTVL.